These T cell receptor beta chains were read from a single sample in a study of cytomegalovirus exposure and HLA in healthy donors. Method: immunoSEQ multiplex PCR; TCRdb's copy keeps in-frame clones and lacks some. The repertoire holds some 170,000 clones, with 80% to 90% as singletons. The source material was PBMCs. The source is a woman in her thirties in good health and CMV-seronegative. Each CDR3 is given with its conserved first and last residue. The order of the fields is D gene, J gene, V gene, clone size, CDR3 DNA, CDR3 protein. A D gene is named only where the DNA matches it firmly. Only some rows state a clone size, as once, few, many or a class for expanded clones.

D: .
J: TRBJ1-1
V: TRBV7-9
size: .
DNA: TGTGCCAGCAGCCACCAGGCGGGTTCGGGGGACACTGAAGCTTTCTTT
CDR3: CASSHQAGSGDTEAFF

D: TRBD2
J: TRBJ2-7
V: TRBV2
size: .
DNA: TGTGCCAGCAGCCGCGGACTAGCAGGATACGAGCAGTACTTC
CDR3: CASSRGLAGYEQYF

D: TRBD1
J: TRBJ1-2
V: TRBV9
size: .
DNA: TGTGCCAGCAGCGTAGGGGGGGACAGTCTCTATGGCTACACCTTC
CDR3: CASSVGGDSLYGYTF

D: .
J: TRBJ2-1
V: TRBV4-3
size: .
DNA: TGCGCCAGCAGCCAGGCCCCCGACAGAAACAATGAGCAGTTCTTC
CDR3: CASSQAPDRNNEQFF

D: .
J: TRBJ2-7
V: TRBV18
size: .
DNA: TGTGCCAGCTCAAGCCAGGGGAGGGGCTACGAGCAGTACTTC
CDR3: CASSSQGRGYEQYF

D: TRBD1
J: TRBJ2-4
V: TRBV18
size: .
DNA: TGTGCCAGCTCGGTGGGACAGGGGATCAACATTCAGTACTTC
CDR3: CASSVGQGINIQYF

D: TRBD2
J: TRBJ2-1
V: TRBV7-2
size: .
DNA: TGTGCCAGCAGCGGGCCGGGGGGGTACAATGAGCAGTTCTTC
CDR3: CASSGPGGYNEQFF

D: .
J: TRBJ1-4
V: TRBV4-2
size: .
DNA: TGTGCCAGCAGCCAAGGCGGGGCAGGTGGCGCAAAACTGTTTTTT
CDR3: CASSQGGAGGAKLFF

D: .
J: TRBJ1-4
V: TRBV27
size: .
DNA: TGTGCCAGCAGCCGGGACAAGGTCGGGGAAAAACTGTTTTTT
CDR3: CASSRDKVGEKLFF

D: .
J: TRBJ1-5
V: TRBV7-8
size: .
DNA: TGTGCCAGCAGCTTAGTACCTATCGGGGGTCCCCAGCATTTT
CDR3: CASSLVPIGGPQHF

D: .
J: TRBJ2-1
V: TRBV25-1
size: .
DNA: TGTGCCAGCGGGGCCCGGGTCGGTGGTGAGCAGTTCTTC
CDR3: CASGARVGGEQFF

D: .
J: TRBJ2-7
V: TRBV30
size: .
DNA: TGTGCCTGGAGGACTAGTTCTAACGAGCAGTACTTC
CDR3: CAWRTSSNEQYF

D: .
J: TRBJ1-2
V: TRBV5-4
size: .
DNA: TGTGCCAGCAGCTTTAGTACGGGTGGGAGCTATGGCTACACCTTC
CDR3: CASSFSTGGSYGYTF

D: .
J: TRBJ2-3
V: TRBV7-8
size: .
DNA: TGTGCCAGCAGCTTAGGTCGGCTAGCGATCCTCACAGATACGCAGTATTTT
CDR3: CASSLGRLAILTDTQYF

D: .
J: TRBJ2-7
V: TRBV5-1
size: .
DNA: TGCGCCAGCAAGCTTGCCAGGGGTAGCGAGCAGTACTTC
CDR3: CASKLARGSEQYF

D: .
J: TRBJ2-6
V: TRBV5-1
size: .
DNA: TGCGCCAGCAGCCCAATCTCTGGGGCCAACGTCCTGACTTTC
CDR3: CASSPISGANVLTF

D: TRBD2
J: TRBJ2-1
V: TRBV5-5
size: .
DNA: TGTGCCAGCAGCTTGGGACTAGCGGTAAATGAGCAGTTCTTC
CDR3: CASSLGLAVNEQFF

D: .
J: TRBJ2-2
V: TRBV4-1
size: .
DNA: TGCGCCAGCAGCCTAGCGCCGAACACCGGGGAGCTGTTTTTT
CDR3: CASSLAPNTGELFF

D: .
J: TRBJ2-2
V: TRBV6-1
size: .
DNA: TGTGCCAGCGTCGACAGCACCGGGGAGCTGTTTTTT
CDR3: CASVDSTGELFF

D: TRBD1
J: TRBJ1-5
V: TRBV18
size: .
DNA: TGTGCCAGCTCACCCGGGACAGGCTTAGATCAGCCCCAGCATTTT
CDR3: CASSPGTGLDQPQHF

D: TRBD2
J: TRBJ2-5
V: TRBV5-1
size: .
DNA: TGCGCCAGCAGCTACGGGACTAGCGGGGGACCCCAGCCCCAAGAGACCCAGTACTTC
CDR3: CASSYGTSGGPQPQETQYF

D: .
J: TRBJ2-7
V: TRBV10-3
size: .
DNA: TGTGCCATCAGGGGTGGAGGGTTTGACGAGCAGTACTTC
CDR3: CAIRGGGFDEQYF

D: TRBD2
J: TRBJ2-3
V: TRBV18
size: .
DNA: TGTGCCAGCTCCCAAGGGAGGGCTCCAGATACGCAGTATTTT
CDR3: CASSQGRAPDTQYF

D: TRBD1
J: TRBJ2-5
V: TRBV29-1
size: .
DNA: TGCAGCGCCTGGGGGACAGAAGAGACCCAGTACTTC
CDR3: CSAWGTEETQYF

D: .
J: TRBJ1-2
V: TRBV4-2
size: .
DNA: TGTGCCAGCAGCCCACAGGGCCGGGGCTACACCTTC
CDR3: CASSPQGRGYTF

D: .
J: TRBJ2-1
V: TRBV19
size: .
DNA: TGTGCCAGTAGTCTACAGCTTTACAATGAGCAGTTCTTC
CDR3: CASSLQLYNEQFF

D: .
J: TRBJ2-7
V: TRBV25-1
size: .
DNA: TGTGCCAGCAGTGGTAACTTACCGTCCTACGAGCAGTACTTC
CDR3: CASSGNLPSYEQYF

D: TRBD1
J: TRBJ2-7
V: TRBV2
size: .
DNA: TGTGCCAGCAGTCCCCCGTGGGACAGGGCCTACGAGCAGTACTTC
CDR3: CASSPPWDRAYEQYF

D: .
J: TRBJ1-5
V: TRBV4-3
size: .
DNA: TGCGCCAGCAGCCAAGATTTTCTTGGACATAAAATCCTGCCCCAGCATTTT
CDR3: CASSQDFLGHKILPQHF

D: .
J: TRBJ1-6
V: TRBV27
size: once
DNA: TGTGCCAGCAGTTTAATGAGCTCCTATAATTCACCCCTCCACTTT
CDR3: CASSLMSSYNSPLHF

D: .
J: TRBJ1-2
V: TRBV6-6
size: .
DNA: TGTGCCAGCAGTTACTCCCGGGACACCTTAAACTATGGCTACACCTTC
CDR3: CASSYSRDTLNYGYTF

D: .
J: TRBJ2-2
V: TRBV6-1
size: few
DNA: TGTGCCACGAGGAGGACAGCGGGGTCCGGGGAGCTGTTTTTT
CDR3: CATRRTAGSGELFF

D: .
J: TRBJ2-5
V: TRBV6-1
size: .
DNA: TGTGCCAGCAGTGAAGCCGCAGGGGAGGGCCAAGAGACCCAGTACTTC
CDR3: CASSEAAGEGQETQYF

D: TRBD2
J: TRBJ2-7
V: TRBV15
size: .
DNA: TGTGCCACCAGCAGAGAAGTAGCGGGGGGGGTCGAGCAGTACTTC
CDR3: CATSREVAGGVEQYF

D: .
J: TRBJ1-2
V: TRBV5-6
size: once
DNA: TGTGCCAGCAGCTCACAGGGACGTAACTATGGCTACACCTTC
CDR3: CASSSQGRNYGYTF

D: .
J: TRBJ2-1
V: TRBV5-1
size: .
DNA: TGCGCCAGCACACTTAGAACAGGAATCTCCTACAATGAGCAGTTCTTC
CDR3: CASTLRTGISYNEQFF